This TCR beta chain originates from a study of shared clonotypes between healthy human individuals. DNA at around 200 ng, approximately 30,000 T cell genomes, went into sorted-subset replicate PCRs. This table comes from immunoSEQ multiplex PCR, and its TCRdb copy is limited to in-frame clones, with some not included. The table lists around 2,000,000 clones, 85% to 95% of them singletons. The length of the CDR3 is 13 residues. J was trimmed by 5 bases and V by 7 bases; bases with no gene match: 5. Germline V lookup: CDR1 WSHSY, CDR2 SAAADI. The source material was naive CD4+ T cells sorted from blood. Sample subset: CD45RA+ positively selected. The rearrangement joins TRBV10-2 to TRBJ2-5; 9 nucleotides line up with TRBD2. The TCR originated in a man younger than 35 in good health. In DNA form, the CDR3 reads TGCGCCAGCACCCAGCGGGAGGTGGAGACCCAGTACTTC. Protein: CASTQREVETQYF.